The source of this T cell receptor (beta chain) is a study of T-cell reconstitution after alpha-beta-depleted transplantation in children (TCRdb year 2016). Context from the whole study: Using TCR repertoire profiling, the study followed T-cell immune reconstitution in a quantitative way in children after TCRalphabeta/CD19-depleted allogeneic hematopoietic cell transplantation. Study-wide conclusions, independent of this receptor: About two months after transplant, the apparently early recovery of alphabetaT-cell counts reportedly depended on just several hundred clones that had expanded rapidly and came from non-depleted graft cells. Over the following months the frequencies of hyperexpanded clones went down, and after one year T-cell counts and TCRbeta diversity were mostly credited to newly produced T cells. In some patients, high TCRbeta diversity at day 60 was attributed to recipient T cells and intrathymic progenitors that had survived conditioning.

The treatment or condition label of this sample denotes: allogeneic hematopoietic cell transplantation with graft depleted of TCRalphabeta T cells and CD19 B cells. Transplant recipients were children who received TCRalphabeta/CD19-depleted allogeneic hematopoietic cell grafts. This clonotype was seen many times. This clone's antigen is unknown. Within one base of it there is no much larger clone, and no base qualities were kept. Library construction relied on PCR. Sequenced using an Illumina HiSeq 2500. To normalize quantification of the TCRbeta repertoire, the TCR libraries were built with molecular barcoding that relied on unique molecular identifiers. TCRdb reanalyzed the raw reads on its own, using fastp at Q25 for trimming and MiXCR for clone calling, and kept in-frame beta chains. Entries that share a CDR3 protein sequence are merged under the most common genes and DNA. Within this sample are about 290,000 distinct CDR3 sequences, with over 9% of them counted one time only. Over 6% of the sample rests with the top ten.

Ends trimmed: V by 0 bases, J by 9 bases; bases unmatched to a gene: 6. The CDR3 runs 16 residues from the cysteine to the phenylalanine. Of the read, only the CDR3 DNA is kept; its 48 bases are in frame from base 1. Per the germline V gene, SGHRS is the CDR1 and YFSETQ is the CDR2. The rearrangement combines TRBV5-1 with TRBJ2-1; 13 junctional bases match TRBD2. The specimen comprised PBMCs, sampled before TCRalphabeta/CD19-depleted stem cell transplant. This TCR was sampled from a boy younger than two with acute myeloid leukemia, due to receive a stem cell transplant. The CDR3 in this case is CASSLALAGGRGEQFF. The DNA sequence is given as TGCGCCAGCAGCTTGGCACTAGCGGGGGGGCGGGGTGAGCAGTTCTTC.